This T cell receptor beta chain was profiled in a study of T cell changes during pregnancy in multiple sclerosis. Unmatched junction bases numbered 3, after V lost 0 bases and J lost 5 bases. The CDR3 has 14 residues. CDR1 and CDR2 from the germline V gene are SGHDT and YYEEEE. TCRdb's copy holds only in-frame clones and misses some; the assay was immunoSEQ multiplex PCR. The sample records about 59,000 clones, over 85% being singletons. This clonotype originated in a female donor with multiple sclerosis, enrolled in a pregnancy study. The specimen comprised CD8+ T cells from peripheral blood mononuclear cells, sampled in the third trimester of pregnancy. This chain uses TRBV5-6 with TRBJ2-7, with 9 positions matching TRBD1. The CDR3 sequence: CASSLATGGNEQYF. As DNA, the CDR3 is TGTGCCAGCAGCTTGGCGACAGGGGGTAACGAGCAGTACTTC.